Listed here are 24 T cell receptor beta chains from one sample, sequenced in a study of T cells in Graves' hyperthyroidism and ophthalmopathy. The CDR3 regions of TCR beta were amplified from RNA transcripts. The TCR CDR3 was amplified in a first-round RT-PCR using the HTBI primer set. TCRdb used MiXCR to reprocess the multiplex PCR reads, holding one entry per CDR3 protein. This sample carries under 300,000 distinct CDR3 sequences, 12% to 15% of them seen once, and the ten largest clones take 30%. Sequencing was performed on blood. These receptors came from a woman in her forties or fifties with Graves' hyperthyroidism that later progressed to Graves' ophthalmopathy.

This clonotype occurred many times. This chain joins TRBV6-1 and TRBJ2-7, with a weak D call TRBD2 (5 bases). This CDR3 is built from 13 residues. The V end lost 8 bases, the J end lost 4 bases, and 15 bases lay between the germline ends. The germline V gene encodes CDR1 MNHNS and CDR2 SASEGT. CDR3 coding DNA: TGTGCCAGCGGTAGCCCCGAGGGATACGAGCAGTACTTC. Amino acid sequence: CASGSPEGYEQYF.

This clonotype showed up many times. The chain uses TRBV5-1 and TRBJ2-5; no definite D call. Trimming removed 4 bases from V and 0 bases from J, with 13 bases in between. CDR1 and CDR2 (germline): SGHRS, YFSETQ. CDR3 length equals 15 residues. The CDR3 nucleotides are TGCGCCAGCAGCCAGACAACACCCCACCAAGAGACCCAGTACTTC. This codes for CASSQTTPHQETQYF.

This clonotype appeared many times. The rearrangement uses TRBV28 and TRBJ2-7, with 12 nucleotides matching TRBD2. The germline gives CDR1 MDHEN, CDR2 SYDVKM. V lost 4 bases and J lost 5; bases outside the gene matches: 6. This CDR3 is 15 amino acids long. CDR3 in amino acids: CASSSPGLAGHEQYF. The CDR3 DNA reads as TGTGCCAGCAGTTCGCCGGGACTAGCGGGCCACGAGCAGTACTTC.

The CDR3 region has the DNA TGTGCCAGCAGCGGAACTCGGGGGGGCGATCAAGAGACCCAGTACTTC. It translates to CASSGTRGGDQETQYF. This chain connects TRBV7-9 to TRBJ2-5; 8 bases align to TRBD2. Germline CDR1 and CDR2: SEHNR and FQNEAQ (reference sequence). This CDR3 is built from 16 residues. J was trimmed by 2 bases and V by 5 bases; bases with no gene match: 10. The full variable domain, its missing parts supplied by reference TRBV7-9 and TRBJ2-5, is DTGVSQNPRHKITKRGQNVTFRCDPISEHNRLYWYRQTLGQGPEFLTYFQNEAQLEKSRLLSDRFSAERPKGSFSTLEIQRTEQGDSAMYLCASSGTRGGDQETQYFGPGTRLLVL.

This clonotype was counted at least ten times. The rearrangement uses TRBV5-1 and TRBJ2-7, with TRBD2 matching over 10 bases. CDR1 and CDR2 from the germline V gene are SGHRS and YFSETQ. This CDR3 is built from 16 residues. The trim removed 0 bases at V and 6 bases at J, leaving 9 bases unmatched. The CDR3 here is CASSLGLAGGISEQYF. CDR3 nucleotides: TGCGCCAGCAGCTTGGGTTTAGCGGGAGGTATTAGCGAGCAGTACTTC. Variable domain in full (rest from reference TRBV5-1 and TRBJ2-7): KAGVTQTPRYLIKTRGQQVTLSCSPISGHRSVSWYQQTPGQGLQFLFEYFSETQRNKGNFPGRFSGRQFSNSRSEMNVSTLELGDSALYLCASSLGLAGGISEQYFGPGTRLTVT.

This clonotype was counted only a few times. This clone may be a read error of a much larger clone one base away. This rearrangement joins TRBV6-1 to TRBJ2-7, with TRBD2 identical over 9 bases. The CDR3 is 14 amino acids. The germline V gene encodes CDR1 MNHNS and CDR2 SASEGT. V dropped 6 bases and J dropped 2; count of bases not matched to a gene: 5. The CDR3 reads CASSPTSGTYEQYF. CDR3 nucleotide sequence: TGTGCCAGCAGCCCGACTAGCGGAACCTACGAGCAGTACTTC.

There are many counts of this clonotype. The chain uses TRBV2 and TRBJ2-1; 11 nucleotides agree with TRBD2. V was pared by 8 bases and J by 4 bases, with 4 bases of the junction left unmatched. The CDR3 consists of 14 residues. Germline V CDR1 and CDR2: SNHLY, FYNNEI. The CDR3 reads CASFLAGGYNEQFF. The CDR3 nucleotides read TGTGCCAGCTTCCTAGCGGGGGGATACAATGAGCAGTTCTTC.

The rearrangement joins TRBV19 to TRBJ1-5, with 7 bases lining up with TRBD1. CDR1 and CDR2 (germline): LNHDA, SQIVND (reference sequence). The CDR3 length is 16 residues. J was trimmed by 9 bases and V by 5 bases; bases with no gene match: 16. CDR3 protein: CASSGGQASLTRPQHF. The CDR3 DNA sequence: TGTGCCAGTAGTGGCGGACAGGCTTCCCTTACACGGCCCCAGCATTTT.

This chain joins TRBV10-3 and TRBJ2-2; 8 positions agree with TRBD1. CDR1 is ENHRY and CDR2 is SYGVKD in the germline V gene. The V and J ends lost 6 bases and 6 bases, in that order; junction bases with no gene match: 12. This CDR3 region has 16 residues. CDR3 amino acids: CAIRSDRETGAGELFF. The DNA of the CDR3 is TGTGCCATCAGATCGGACAGGGAGACTGGGGCCGGGGAGCTGTTTTTT.

This clonotype was detected many times. The J gene is TRBJ2-5, the V gene TRBV5-1; 9 positions match TRBD2. The V gene's germline CDR1 is SGHRS and CDR2 YFSETQ. The V and J ends lost 6 bases and 5 bases, in that order; junction bases with no gene match: 11. The CDR3 runs to 15 residues. The CDR3, as DNA: TGCGCCAGCACCACCTTTAGCGGGAGAGAGGAGACCCAGTACTTC. This translates into CASTTFSGREETQYF.

This clonotype was counted at least ten times. The genes are TRBV2 and TRBJ2-7, with D hard to call. The CDR3 has 12 residues. Trimming left V 7 bases short and J 3 bases short, with 10 bases between. Germline CDR1 reads SNHLY; CDR2 reads FYNNEI. CDR3 in amino acids: CASTQALYEQYF. CDR3 nucleotides: TGTGCCAGCACCCAAGCACTCTACGAGCAGTACTTC.

Only a few counts were recorded for this clonotype. The CDR3: CASSEIGGYQPQHF. The CDR3 bases are TGTGCCAGCAGTGAGATCGGTGGTTACCAGCCCCAGCATTTT. The chain combines TRBV6-1 with TRBJ1-5; D is uncertain. V was cut by 3 bases and J by 7 bases, with 13 bases left in between. Per germline, CDR1 MNHNS and CDR2 SASEGT. The CDR3 length is 14 residues.

This clonotype was recorded many times. This chain links TRBV6-2 or TRBV6-3 with TRBJ1-1; 7 bases fit TRBD1. The V and J ends lost 2 bases and 1 base, in that order; junction bases with no gene match: 16. Germline-derived CDR1 and CDR2 are MNHEY and SVGEGT. CDR3 length: 19 residues. The CDR3 loop reads CASSYIIPGQAGGNTEAFF. Written as DNA, the CDR3 is TGTGCCAGCAGTTACATCATCCCCGGACAGGCTGGGGGGAACACTGAAGCTTTCTTT.

The chain combines TRBV4-1 with TRBJ1-5; weak D call: TRBD1 (6 bases). The V and J ends lost 2 bases and 7 bases respectively, with 12 bases between them. Germline V gene data show CDR1 as MGHRA and CDR2 as YSYEKL. The CDR3 is made up of 14 amino acids. In DNA, the CDR3 is TGCGCCAGCAGCCAATTGAGAGGGGGGCAGCCCCAGCATTTT. Amino acid sequence: CASSQLRGGQPQHF.

This rearrangement joins TRBV2 to TRBJ2-5; D is perhaps TRBD1 (5 bases). The CDR3 runs to 14 residues. V lost 6 bases, J lost 1 base, and 12 bases lay in between. Germline V gene data show CDR1 as SNHLY and CDR2 as FYNNEI. The chain's CDR3 is CASSLQEFQETQYF. The CDR3 region has the DNA TGTGCCAGCAGCCTACAGGAGTTCCAAGAGACCCAGTACTTC.

The sample holds many counts of this clonotype. This chain joins TRBV13 and TRBJ2-7; D not certain. Germline V CDR1 and CDR2: PRHDT, FYEKMQ (reference sequence). CDR3 length: 15 amino acids. The V and J ends lost 4 bases and 2 bases respectively, with 15 bases between them. CDR3 coding DNA: TGTGCCAGCAGCTCCTATAGTGGGCAGCCCTACGAGCAGTACTTC. Translation: CASSSYSGQPYEQYF. Full variable domain (missing parts from reference TRBV13 and TRBJ2-7): AAGVIQSPRHLIKEKRETATLKCYPIPRHDTVYWYQQGPGQDPQFLISFYEKMQSDKGSIPDRFSAQQFSDYHSELNMSSLELGDSALYFCASSSYSGQPYEQYFGPGTRLTVT.

This clonotype was detected a few times. The rearrangement links TRBV18 to TRBJ1-4; no firm D call. Trimming took off 6 bases at V and 6 bases at J, with 20 bases between the two ends. Germline V lookup: CDR1 KGHSH, CDR2 LQKENI. The CDR3 is 16 residues long. Written as DNA, the CDR3 is TGTGCCAGCTCGCCCGTGGAACTTTCAACCGATGAAAAACTGTTTTTT. It codes for CASSPVELSTDEKLFF.

In its sample, this clonotype was seen many times. The V and J genes are TRBV5-4 and TRBJ1-4, with TRBD1 as a possible D gene (5 bases). Germline values: CDR1 SGHNT, CDR2 YYREEE (reference sequence). V lost 0 bases to trimming and J lost 6 bases, with 9 bases between them. The CDR3 totals 14 residues. As DNA, the CDR3 is TGTGCCAGCAGCTTGGGAGGGGTTCATGAAAAACTGTTTTTT. It translates to CASSLGGVHEKLFF.

This clonotype has ten or more counts. The chain carries TRBV6-1 and TRBJ2-5, with 8 positions matching TRBD2. The CDR3 spans 13 residues. V lost 0 bases and J lost 9; bases outside the gene matches: 3. CDR1 is MNHNS and CDR2 is SASEGT in the germline V gene. The CDR3 region is CASSEAAGAPQYF. The CDR3 DNA follows: TGTGCCAGCAGTGAAGCAGCGGGGGCCCCCCAGTACTTC.

The CDR3 spells CASYRGGGSPGELFF. The CDR3, as DNA: TGCGCCAGCTATCGTGGAGGGGGCTCACCCGGGGAGCTGTTTTTT. The V and J genes are TRBV5-1 and TRBJ2-2, with a weak D call TRBD1 (7 bases). V lost 7 bases to trimming and J lost 6 bases, with 19 bases between them. Germline V gene lookup returns CDR1 SGHRS and CDR2 YFSETQ. The CDR3 is made up of 15 amino acids.

This clonotype was seen ten or more times. This rearrangement joins TRBV6-1 to TRBJ2-1; D perhaps matches TRBD1 (5 bases). Germline CDR1 reads MNHNS; CDR2 reads SASEGT. The CDR3 runs 13 residues. V was trimmed by 0 bases and J by 12 bases, leaving 12 bases between them. The chain's CDR3 is CASSEARYTGQFF. The CDR3 DNA follows: TGTGCCAGCAGTGAAGCGCGATACACAGGGCAGTTCTTC.

This clonotype was counted ten times or more. This rearrangement joins TRBV5-8 to TRBJ2-1; 8 bases fit TRBD2. In germline, CDR1 is SGHTS, CDR2 YDEGEE. The CDR3 runs 16 residues. Unmatched junction bases numbered 10, after V lost 0 bases and J lost 8 bases. CDR3: CASSLEAGGAGYEQFF. The CDR3 DNA follows: TGTGCCAGCAGCTTGGAGGCGGGAGGAGCGGGCTATGAGCAGTTCTTC.

This chain uses TRBV12-5 with TRBJ2-3; 15 nucleotides match TRBD2. V lost 0 bases to trimming and J lost 1 base; unmatched junction nucleotides: 5. Germline V gene sequence: CDR1 LGHNT, CDR2 FRNRAP. The CDR3 consists of 19 residues. CDR3 amino acids: CASGLVQGLAGGRTDTQYF. The CDR3, as DNA: TGTGCTAGTGGTTTGGTTCAGGGACTAGCGGGAGGTCGCACAGATACGCAGTATTTT.

This clonotype was seen repeatedly, ten times or more. The V gene is TRBV11-2, the J gene TRBJ1-2, with 7 bases matching TRBD1. V lost 5 bases to trimming and J lost 5 bases; unmatched junction nucleotides: 11. Germline CDR1 reads SGHAT; CDR2 reads FQNNGV. This CDR3 has 15 residues. The CDR3 loop is CASSPTWDSTYGYTF. The CDR3 region has the DNA TGTGCCAGCAGCCCGACCTGGGACAGCACTTATGGCTACACCTTC. The whole variable domain, filled in from reference TRBV11-2 and TRBJ1-2, reads EAGVAQSPRYKIIEKRQSVAFWCNPISGHATLYWYQQILGQGPKLLIQFQNNGVVDDSQLPKDRFSAERLKGVDSTLKIQPAKLEDSAVYLCASSPTWDSTYGYTFGSGTRLTVV.